The entry below gives a single T cell receptor (beta chain) sequence along with its context. The second PCR ran roughly 6 to 11 cycles with a sample-barcoded 5' primer and J-beta primers. TCRdb itself ran the 5' RACE reads through MiXCR, one entry per CDR3 protein. The sample holds 1,100,000 or so distinct CDR3 sequences, 45% seen once. These data belong to a study of blood T cells in healthy people across ages. Material: blood. The TCR was taken from a woman in her sixties or seventies in good health.

Written as DNA, the CDR3 is TGCAGTGCTAGATCCGAAGGAAGCACAGATACGCAGTATTTT. Translating gives CSARSEGSTDTQYF. The chain has TRBV20-1 and TRBJ2-3; no reliable D call. Trimming pared 2 bases from V and 0 bases from J, leaving 9 bases between. The CDR3 is 14 residues long. The germline CDR1 and CDR2 sequences are DFQATT and SNEGSKA (reference sequence).